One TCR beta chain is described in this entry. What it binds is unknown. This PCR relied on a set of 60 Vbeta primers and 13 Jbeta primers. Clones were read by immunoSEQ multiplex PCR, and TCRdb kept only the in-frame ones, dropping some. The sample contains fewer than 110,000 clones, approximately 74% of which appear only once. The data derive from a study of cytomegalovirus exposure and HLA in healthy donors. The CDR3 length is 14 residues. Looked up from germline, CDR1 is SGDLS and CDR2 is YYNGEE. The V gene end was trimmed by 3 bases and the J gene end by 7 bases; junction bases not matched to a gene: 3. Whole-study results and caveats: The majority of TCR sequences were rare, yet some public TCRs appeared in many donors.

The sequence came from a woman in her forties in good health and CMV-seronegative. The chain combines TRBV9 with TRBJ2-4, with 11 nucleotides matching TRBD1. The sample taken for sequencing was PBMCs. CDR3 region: CASSARTGGNIQYF. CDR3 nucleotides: TGTGCCAGCAGCGCCAGGACAGGGGGCAACATTCAGTACTTC.